These 17 T cell receptor beta chains share one sample of origin, sequenced in a study of shared clonotypes between healthy human individuals. The assay was immunoSEQ multiplex PCR, and TCRdb's table has in-frame clones only and misses some. The table lists 1,400,000 or so clones, roughly 98.5% of them singletons. The sequenced material came from naive CD4+ T cells sorted from blood. The subset: CD45RA+ positively selected. Receptor source: a young man in good health.

CDR3 protein: CASSVVGSGSHEQFF. The CDR3 bases are TGTGCCAGCAGCGTAGTCGGTAGCGGGAGCCATGAGCAGTTCTTC. The V gene is TRBV9, the J gene TRBJ2-1; TRBD2 aligns across 9 bases. The V segment lost 0 bases and the J segment 8 bases; nucleotides outside the gene matches: 6. Germline V CDR1 and CDR2: SGDLS, YYNGEE. This CDR3 has 15 amino acids.

On this clone itself: Other DNA sequences within the sample encode an identical CDR3. J is TRBJ2-7 and V is TRBV5-1, with 9 positions matching TRBD1. Trimming cost V 4 bases and J 4 bases; bases outside gene matches: 6. The CDR3 length is 14 residues. From germline, CDR1 is SGHRS and CDR2 YFSETQ. CDR3 sequence reads: CASSPGTGLYEQYF. Written as DNA, the CDR3 is TGCGCCAGCAGCCCCGGGACAGGGTTATACGAGCAGTACTTC.

This clone was detected only once. The V and J genes are TRBV7-2 and TRBJ2-2, with D perhaps matching TRBD1 (6 bases). The CDR3 is 14 amino acids. Trimming removed 1 base from V and 6 bases from J, with 9 bases in between. Germline V gene lookup returns CDR1 SGHTA and CDR2 FQGNSA. The chain's CDR3 is CASSLGAGAGELFF. DNA of the CDR3: TGTGCCAGCAGCTTAGGCGCAGGGGCCGGGGAGCTGTTTTTT.

The rearrangement links TRBV28 to TRBJ2-3; tentatively, D is TRBD2 (5 bases). This CDR3 contains 12 residues. Trimming shortened V by 5 bases and J by 3 bases, and 6 bases separated the two germline ends. Looked up from germline, CDR1 is MDHEN and CDR2 is SYDVKM. CDR3 bases: TGTGCCAGCAGTCGGACTACAGATACGCAGTATTTT. It yields the protein CASSRTTDTQYF.

The chain combines TRBV7-3 with TRBJ2-7, with D possibly being TRBD2 (6 bases). V was pared by 8 bases and J by 0 bases, with 14 bases between. Germline V gene lookup returns CDR1 SGHTA and CDR2 FQGTGA. This CDR3 has 14 residues. The CDR3 nucleotides are TGTGCCAGCGGGTACGAGGGAGGCTCCTACGAGCAGTACTTC. Protein sequence: CASGYEGGSYEQYF.

This chain uses TRBV2 with TRBJ2-3, with D possibly called TRBD1 or TRBD2 (6 bases each). Trimming took 6 bases from V and 0 from J, leaving 25 bases between them. This CDR3 region has 19 residues. Germline CDR1 reads SNHLY; CDR2 reads FYNNEI. CDR3 loop: CASRAPGGGRSDSTDTQYF. The DNA of the CDR3 is TGTGCCAGCAGAGCCCCCGGAGGGGGGAGGAGCGATAGCACAGATACGCAGTATTTT.

Comment on this clone: The identical CDR3 is also encoded by other nucleotide sequences in the sample. V and J are TRBV9 and TRBJ2-1; 12 bases are shared with TRBD2. Germline lookup yields CDR1 SGDLS and CDR2 YYNGEE. There are 16 residues in the CDR3. V lost 0 bases, J lost 4 bases, and 2 bases stayed unmatched. The CDR3 sequence: CASSVAGLAGYNEQFF. CDR3 coding DNA: TGTGCCAGCAGCGTAGCTGGACTAGCGGGGTACAATGAGCAGTTCTTC. Full variable domain (remainder filled in from reference TRBV9 and TRBJ2-1): DSGVTQTPKHLITATGQRVTLRCSPRSGDLSVYWYQQSLDQGLQFLIQYYNGEERAKGNILERFSAQQFPDLHSELNLSSLELGDSALYFCASSVAGLAGYNEQFFGPGTRLTVL.

V is TRBV29-1 and J is TRBJ2-5; 7 nucleotides match TRBD2. The CDR3 has 14 residues. V lost 0 bases to trimming and J lost 5 bases; unmatched junction nucleotides: 6. The germline V gene encodes CDR1 SQVTM and CDR2 ANQGSEA. The CDR3 is CSVEEWGGSETQYF. The CDR3 nucleotides read TGCAGCGTTGAAGAATGGGGGGGTTCGGAGACCCAGTACTTC.

This chain links TRBV5-5 with TRBJ1-5; TRBD1 is a possible D gene (5 bases). Looked up from germline, CDR1 is SGHKS and CDR2 is YYEKEE (reference sequence). The CDR3 contains 17 residues. Trimming removed 4 bases at V and 1 base at J, with 18 bases between. CDR3 sequence reads: CASSREMGGGSNQPQHF. DNA for the CDR3: TGTGCCAGCAGCCGTGAGATGGGCGGGGGGAGCAATCAGCCCCAGCATTTT.

This chain joins TRBV10-2 and TRBJ2-1, with 7 positions matching TRBD2. Trimming at V came to 4 bases and at J to 6 bases, leaving 9 bases not matched to a gene. The germline V gene encodes CDR1 WSHSY and CDR2 SAAADI. The CDR3 is 15 amino acids. The CDR3 here is CASSGPETSSNEQFF. In nucleotides, the CDR3 is TGCGCCAGCAGTGGACCGGAGACTAGCAGCAATGAGCAGTTCTTC.

This rearrangement joins TRBV5-1 to TRBJ2-1, with 10 bases that match TRBD2. The CDR3 covers 16 residues. V was pared by 4 bases and J by 2 bases, with 6 bases of the junction left unmatched. Germline V gene data show CDR1 as SGHRS and CDR2 as YFSETQ. The CDR3 bases are TGCGCCAGCAGCAGTTACCTAGCGGGAGCCTACAATGAGCAGTTCTTC. It specifies CASSSYLAGAYNEQFF.

The gene calls are TRBV9 and TRBJ2-2; 12 bases fit TRBD2. Germline CDR1 is SGDLS and CDR2 is YYNGEE. The V and J ends lost 4 bases and 6 bases, in that order; junction bases with no gene match: 19. This CDR3 contains 20 residues. CDR3 sequence reads: CASSRRLAGASTPISGELFF. As DNA, the CDR3 is TGTGCCAGCAGCCGACGACTAGCGGGAGCTTCGACCCCTATCTCCGGGGAGCTGTTTTTT.

The gene calls are TRBV18 and TRBJ2-1; TRBD2 matches 12 bases. The germline CDR1 and CDR2 sequences are KGHSH and LQKENI. The V segment lost 1 base and the J segment 6 bases; nucleotides outside the gene matches: 4. CDR3 length: 16 residues. CDR3 region: CASSPRLAGGPNEQFF. The CDR3 coding sequence is TGTGCCAGCTCACCACGGCTAGCGGGAGGGCCCAATGAGCAGTTCTTC.

The chain combines TRBV4-1 with TRBJ1-3; unclear D gene. The V gene lost 1 base and the J gene lost 1 base, with 8 bases spanning the gap. CDR1 MGHRA and CDR2 YSYEKL come from the germline V gene. This CDR3 comprises 15 residues. CDR3 sequence (DNA): TGCGCCAGCAGCCAAGTAGGAGTTTCTGGAAACACCATATATTTT. Protein sequence: CASSQVGVSGNTIYF.

This chain connects TRBV19 to TRBJ1-3; D might be TRBD1 (5 bases). In germline, CDR1 is LNHDA, CDR2 SQIVND (reference sequence). This CDR3 region has 15 residues. Between the trimmed V and J ends, which lost 8 bases and 0 bases, there was a span of 14 bases. CDR3 residues: CASCPAGISGNTIYF. CDR3 coding DNA: TGTGCCAGTTGCCCAGCAGGGATCTCTGGAAACACCATATATTTT.

This chain connects TRBV5-1 to TRBJ2-1, with unresolved D. Trimming stripped 2 bases from V and 10 bases from J, with 10 bases between. Looked up from germline, CDR1 is SGHRS and CDR2 is YFSETQ. This CDR3 has 12 residues. For the CDR3, the DNA is TGCGCCAGCAGCTTTGTAGGAGACGAGCAGTTCTTC. This gives the protein CASSFVGDEQFF.

The chain couples TRBV5-1 to TRBJ1-1, with 8 bases that match TRBD1. Germline values: CDR1 SGHRS, CDR2 YFSETQ. Trimming removed 5 bases from V and 4 bases from J; junction bases left unmatched: 19. The length of the CDR3 is 18 residues. This CDR3 reads CASRRDAGGLRGGTEAFF. CDR3 bases: TGCGCCAGCAGACGGGACGCAGGGGGCCTAAGGGGTGGCACTGAAGCTTTCTTT.